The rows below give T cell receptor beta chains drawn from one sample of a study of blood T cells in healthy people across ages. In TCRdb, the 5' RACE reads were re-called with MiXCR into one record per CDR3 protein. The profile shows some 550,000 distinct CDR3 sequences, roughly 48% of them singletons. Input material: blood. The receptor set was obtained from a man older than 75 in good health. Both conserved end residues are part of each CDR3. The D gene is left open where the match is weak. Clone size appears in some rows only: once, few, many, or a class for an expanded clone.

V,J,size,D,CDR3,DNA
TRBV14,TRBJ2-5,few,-,CASSRRDFQETQYF,TGTGCCAGCAGCCGCCGGGACTTTCAAGAGACCCAGTACTTC
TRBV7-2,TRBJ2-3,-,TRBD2,CASSPTPGLAGGTDTQYF,TGTGCCAGCAGCCCCACCCCGGGACTAGCGGGAGGCACAGATACGCAGTATTTT
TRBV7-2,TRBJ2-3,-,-,CAITTTRDTQYF,TGTGCCATCACAACAACTAGGGATACGCAGTATTTT
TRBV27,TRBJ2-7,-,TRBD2,CASSLSGTSGRAAYEQYF,TGTGCCAGCAGTTTATCGGGGACTAGCGGGAGGGCCGCATACGAGCAGTACTTC
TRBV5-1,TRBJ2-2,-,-,CASSKTTGELFF,TGCGCCAGCAGCAAGACAACCGGGGAGCTGTTTTTT
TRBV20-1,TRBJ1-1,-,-,CSARASGWVFAEAFF,TGCAGTGCTAGAGCCTCGGGGTGGGTGTTTGCTGAAGCTTTCTTT
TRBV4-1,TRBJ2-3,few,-,CASSQVGSGLRTDTQYF,TGCGCCAGCAGCCAAGTCGGAAGCGGGCTACGCACAGATACGCAGTATTTT
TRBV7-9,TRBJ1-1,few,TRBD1,CASSLEGDRGTAFF,TGTGCCAGCAGCTTAGAAGGGGACAGGGGGACAGCTTTCTTT
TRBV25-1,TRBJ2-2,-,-,CASSEGGKKNTGELFF,TGTGCCAGCAGTGAAGGAGGGAAGAAGAACACCGGGGAGCTGTTTTTT
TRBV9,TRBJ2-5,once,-,CASSVGVGASSYREIQYF,TGTGCCAGCAGCGTAGGAGTTGGGGCGAGTAGCTACAGGGAGATCCAGTACTTC
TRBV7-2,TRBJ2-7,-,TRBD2,CASSSHAGLAYNEQYF,TGTGCCAGCAGCTCCCACGCGGGACTAGCCTACAATGAGCAGTACTTC
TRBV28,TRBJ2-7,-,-,CASSWGLGYKQYF,TGTGCCAGCAGTTGGGGACTTGGCTACAAGCAGTACTTC
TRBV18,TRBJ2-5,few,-,CASSGRDFQETQYF,TGTGCCAGCTCAGGCCGGGACTTCCAAGAGACCCAGTACTTC
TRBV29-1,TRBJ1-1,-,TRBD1,CSGGTGGREAFF,TGCAGCGGGGGGACAGGGGGACGGGAAGCTTTCTTT
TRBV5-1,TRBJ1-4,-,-,CASSLPGGAGEKLFF,TGCGCCAGCAGCTTGCCCGGGGGAGCGGGCGAAAAACTGTTTTTT
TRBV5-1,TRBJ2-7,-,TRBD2,CASKRTSGQSYEQYF,TGCGCCAGCAAACGGACTAGCGGGCAATCCTACGAGCAGTACTTC
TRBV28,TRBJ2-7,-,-,CASISGQSSYEQYF,TGTGCCAGCATTAGTGGACAGAGCTCCTACGAGCAGTACTTC
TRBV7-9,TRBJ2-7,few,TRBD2,CASSLRRLAGSEQYF,TGTGCCAGCAGCTTAAGAAGGCTAGCGGGAAGCGAGCAGTACTTC
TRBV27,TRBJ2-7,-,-,CASSPPTDSYEQYF,TGTGCCAGCAGTCCACCTACTGATTCCTACGAGCAGTACTTC
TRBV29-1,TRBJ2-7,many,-,CSAGLAMGYEQYF,TGCAGCGCTGGTTTGGCGATGGGCTACGAGCAGTACTTC
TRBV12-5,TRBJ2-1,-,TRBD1,CTSGPETGWDEQFF,TGTACTAGTGGCCCCGAGACAGGGTGGGATGAGCAGTTCTTC
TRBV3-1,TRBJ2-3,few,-,CASSRLIGDTQYF,TGTGCCAGCAGCCGCCTTATCGGAGATACGCAGTATTTT
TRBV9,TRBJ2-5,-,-,CASSSRGAGKGETQYF,TGTGCCAGCAGCTCCCGTGGGGCGGGGAAAGGAGAGACCCAGTACTTC
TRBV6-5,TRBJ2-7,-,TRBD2,CASGSGTRQEPQYF,TGTGCCAGCGGTTCAGGGACTAGGCAAGAGCCCCAGTACTTC
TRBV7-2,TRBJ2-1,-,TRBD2,CASSLAVLAGRYNEQFF,TGTGCCAGCAGCTTAGCCGTACTAGCGGGGAGGTACAATGAGCAGTTCTTC
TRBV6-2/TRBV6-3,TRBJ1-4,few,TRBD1,CASRRGPSNEKLFF,TGTGCCAGCAGAAGGGGGCCGTCTAATGAAAAACTGTTTTTT
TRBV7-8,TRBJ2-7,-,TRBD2,CASSPTTSGGYNEQYF,TGTGCCAGCAGCCCAACGACTAGCGGGGGTTACAATGAGCAGTACTTC